Presented here are 30 T cell receptor beta chains from one specimen sequenced in a study of T cell changes during pregnancy in multiple sclerosis. Produced via immunoSEQ multiplex PCR; TCRdb's table is partial and in-frame only. The sample yields over 50,000 clones, 88% seen once. The sequencing used CD4+ T cells from peripheral blood mononuclear cells, collected in the third trimester of pregnancy. The receptors were sampled from a female donor with multiple sclerosis, enrolled in a pregnancy study.

CDR3 loop: CAWSAIGAPNTGELFF. CDR3 DNA sequence: TGTGCCTGGAGTGCAATAGGGGCGCCGAACACCGGGGAGCTGTTTTTT. The chain joins TRBV30 to TRBJ2-2; D may be TRBD1 (5 bases). Germline V gene lookup returns CDR1 GTSNPN and CDR2 SVGIG (reference sequence). Trimming removed 1 base from V and 0 bases from J, with 12 bases in between. The CDR3 loop spans 16 amino acids.

The chain combines TRBV19 with TRBJ2-1, with TRBD2 as a possible D gene (7 bases). Germline V gene sequence: CDR1 LNHDA, CDR2 SQIVND (reference sequence). The CDR3 is 16 residues long. The V gene lost 3 bases and the J gene lost 5 bases, with 17 bases spanning the gap. The CDR3 sequence: CASSMAGAGRDNEQFF. CDR3 DNA: TGTGCCAGTAGTATGGCGGGGGCCGGTCGTGACAATGAGCAGTTCTTC.

This chain connects TRBV5-5 to TRBJ1-1; 9 nucleotides match TRBD1. The CDR3 runs to 16 residues. Germline V gives CDR1 SGHKS, CDR2 YYEKEE (reference sequence). V was pared by 2 bases and J by 0 bases, with 5 bases of the junction left unmatched. The CDR3 protein is CASSLQGARVNTEAFF. The DNA of the CDR3 is TGTGCCAGCAGCTTACAGGGGGCGCGGGTGAACACTGAAGCTTTCTTT.

The J gene is TRBJ2-1, the V gene TRBV5-3; 7 positions match TRBD2. TRBV5-3 is an ORF, and what it does is uncertain. The CDR3 covers 14 residues. V lost 2 bases to trimming and J lost 8 bases; unmatched junction nucleotides: 7. Written as DNA, the CDR3 is TGTGCCAGAAGCTTACTAGGCCGGGGGGATGAGCAGTTCTTC. It specifies CARSLLGRGDEQFF.

The chain has TRBV2 and TRBJ2-7; 10 nucleotides match TRBD1. The CDR3 length is 14 residues. Trimming cost V 11 bases and J 2 bases; bases outside gene matches: 9. CDR1 and CDR2 (germline): SNHLY, FYNNEI. The CDR3 DNA is TGTGCCTCTTCCCGGGACAGGGGAACCTACGAGCAGTACTTC. Translated: CASSRDRGTYEQYF.

This rearrangement joins TRBV5-1 to TRBJ1-6, with TRBD1 matching over 9 bases. The CDR3 has 17 residues. Germline V gene sequence: CDR1 SGHRS, CDR2 YFSETQ. V shed 0 bases and J 5 bases; nucleotides not matched to a gene: 6. CDR3 in DNA: TGCGCCAGCAGCTTGGGTGGGACAGGGCATCATAATTCACCCCTCCACTTT. Protein product: CASSLGGTGHHNSPLHF.

The chain joins TRBV5-5 to TRBJ1-2; TRBD1 is a possible D gene (6 bases). The V gene's germline CDR1 is SGHKS and CDR2 YYEKEE (reference sequence). The germline V and J ends were trimmed by 4 bases and 8 bases, with 15 bases remaining between them. CDR3 length: 13 residues. The CDR3 protein is CASSDWTEGGYTF. As DNA, the CDR3 is TGTGCCAGCAGCGACTGGACAGAAGGGGGCTACACCTTC.

The chain has TRBV7-8 and TRBJ2-7; 7 bases are a match to TRBD2. Looked up from germline, CDR1 is SGHVS and CDR2 is FQNEAQ. After removal of 5 bases from V and 3 bases from J, the junction contained 4 bases not matched to a gene. CDR3 size: 13 residues. The CDR3, as DNA: TGTGCCAGCAGCCGGACTAGGGACTACGAGCAGTACTTC. It encodes CASSRTRDYEQYF.

This clone was seen a single time. Here the CDR3 DNA reads TGTGCCAGTAGGCCAGGGTTTCGGAACACCATATATTTT. It encodes CASRPGFRNTIYF. The gene calls are TRBV19 and TRBJ1-3, with D possibly being TRBD1 (5 bases). Germline loops: CDR1 LNHDA, CDR2 SQIVND (reference sequence). The CDR3 is made up of 13 amino acids. V lost 6 bases and J lost 7, with 13 bases in between.

This clone was observed once. The chain recombines TRBV11-3 with TRBJ2-3; D unresolved. The CDR3 spans 14 residues. The V gene lost 0 bases and the J gene lost 6 bases, with 10 bases spanning the gap. Germline CDR1 SGHNT, CDR2 YENEEA. The CDR3 DNA sequence: TGTGCCAGCAGCTTAGATCACTCCATGGATACGCAGTATTTT. Residues: CASSLDHSMDTQYF.

CDR3 DNA sequence: TGTGCCAGCAGCTTACAGGTCCGGGGCTACACCTTC. Protein: CASSLQVRGYTF. V is TRBV11-2 and J is TRBJ1-2; D is undetermined. V was cut by 2 bases and J by 8 bases, with 9 bases left in between. The germline gives CDR1 SGHAT, CDR2 FQNNGV. This CDR3 is built from 12 residues.

This sequence joins TRBV11-2 and TRBJ1-3; D gene unclear. With 4 bases removed from V and 8 bases from J, the gap between germline ends came to 12 bases. This CDR3 has 13 amino acids. Looked up from germline, CDR1 is SGHAT and CDR2 is FQNNGV. CDR3 sequence: CASSSAGGDTIYF. The CDR3, as DNA: TGTGCCAGCAGCTCCGCGGGCGGGGACACCATATATTTT.

This clone has a single count. The gene calls are TRBV7-9 and TRBJ2-1, with 10 bases fitting TRBD2. The CDR3 length is 15 residues. CDR1 and CDR2 (germline): SEHNR, FQNEAQ (reference sequence). V shed 6 bases, J shed 4 bases, and the junction held 6 bases outside the gene matches. In nucleotides, the CDR3 is TGTGCCAGCAGTCCGACTAGCGGGTCTTACAATGAGCAGTTCTTC. Its protein is CASSPTSGSYNEQFF.

Only one count was recorded for this clone. This rearrangement joins TRBV30 to TRBJ1-2; D is ambiguous. From germline, CDR1 is GTSNPN and CDR2 SVGIG (reference sequence). Trimming removed 2 bases from V and 4 bases from J, with 20 bases in between. CDR3 size: 16 residues. The CDR3 protein is CAWSLVKGKGGYGYTF. The CDR3 DNA reads TGTGCCTGGAGTCTTGTAAAGGGCAAAGGAGGCTATGGCTACACCTTC.

The V and J genes are TRBV11-1 and TRBJ2-6; D call uncertain. Germline V gene data show CDR1 as SGHAT and CDR2 as FQDESV (reference sequence). The V end was cut by 5 bases, the J end by 0 bases, with 8 bases between. This CDR3 spans 15 amino acids. CDR3 in DNA: TGTGCCAGCAGCAACACAGACTCTGGGGCCAACGTCCTGACTTTC. It specifies CASSNTDSGANVLTF.

This clone was observed a single time. The genes are TRBV19 and TRBJ1-1; D gene uncertain. The CDR3 sequence is 13 residues long. V was pared by 4 bases and J by 6 bases, with 12 bases between. Per the germline V gene, CDR1 is LNHDA and CDR2 is SQIVND (reference sequence). CDR3 sequence: CASSNPFGAEAFF. The CDR3 nucleotides are TGTGCCAGTAGTAACCCATTCGGGGCTGAAGCTTTCTTT.

The gene calls are TRBV5-1 and TRBJ1-2; no definite D call. Trimming shortened V by 2 bases and J by 8 bases, and 13 bases separated the two germline ends. Looked up from germline, CDR1 is SGHRS and CDR2 is YFSETQ. The CDR3 totals 13 residues. The CDR3 sequence: CASSFLGSGGYTF. The CDR3 nucleotides are TGCGCCAGCAGCTTTTTGGGCTCGGGGGGCTACACCTTC.

The chain recombines TRBV2 with TRBJ2-5; D is ambiguous. The CDR3 covers 11 residues. CDR1 SNHLY and CDR2 FYNNEI come from the germline V gene. Trimming took 4 bases from V and 3 from J, leaving 3 bases between them. The CDR3 protein is CASSVEETQYF. The CDR3 DNA reads as TGTGCCAGCAGTGTCGAAGAGACCCAGTACTTC.

The chain links TRBV2 to TRBJ2-7, with D perhaps TRBD2 (5 bases). Deletions cut 6 bases from V and 2 bases from J, with 11 bases between. Germline lookup yields CDR1 SNHLY and CDR2 FYNNEI. CDR3 size: 13 residues. The CDR3: CASRDGLTYEQYF. CDR3 coding DNA: TGTGCCAGCAGGGACGGACTGACCTACGAGCAGTACTTC.

This sequence joins TRBV10-3 and TRBJ2-5, with TRBD2 identical over 10 bases. V dropped 9 bases and J dropped 7; count of bases not matched to a gene: 8. The V gene's germline CDR1 is ENHRY and CDR2 SYGVKD. This CDR3 contains 13 residues. CDR3 in amino acids: CAMSLAGEGTQYF. The CDR3 bases are TGTGCCATGTCCCTAGCGGGAGAGGGGACCCAGTACTTC.

The chain joins TRBV7-2 to TRBJ2-5; 10 nucleotides line up with TRBD2. The trim removed 3 bases at V and 11 bases at J, leaving 12 bases unmatched. CDR3 size: 15 residues. The germline V gene encodes CDR1 SGHTA and CDR2 FQGNSA. CDR3 in amino acids: CASSLPSTSGKRQYF. CDR3 nucleotides: TGTGCCAGCAGCTTGCCTTCAACTAGCGGGAAACGGCAGTACTTC. Variable domain in full (rest from reference TRBV7-2 and TRBJ2-5): GAGVSQSPSNKVTEKGKDVELRCDPISGHTALYWYRQSLGQGLEFLIYFQGNSAPDKSGLPSDRFSAERTGGSVSTLTIQRTQQEDSAVYLCASSLPSTSGKRQYFGPGTRLLVL.

V gene TRBV5-4 combines with J gene TRBJ2-3; 8 bases match TRBD1. Per the germline V gene, CDR1 is SGHNT and CDR2 is YYREEE (reference sequence). The CDR3 has 12 residues. V was clipped by 5 bases and J by 8 bases; unmatched bases: 4. The CDR3: CASRLTGGTQYF. The CDR3 DNA reads TGTGCCAGCAGGTTAACAGGGGGTACGCAGTATTTT.

V is TRBV5-1 and J is TRBJ1-2, with a possible D match to TRBD1 (6 bases). The germline V gene encodes CDR1 SGHRS and CDR2 YFSETQ. Between the trimmed V and J ends, which lost 2 bases and 5 bases, there was a span of 10 bases. The CDR3 is 13 residues long. The CDR3 DNA is TGCGCCAGCAGCTTCGAACAGGGTTATGGCTACACCTTC. This gives the protein CASSFEQGYGYTF.

This clone was picked up many times. The chain is built from TRBV2 and TRBJ1-5, with 7 nucleotides matching TRBD1. This CDR3 region has 15 residues. Looked up from germline, CDR1 is SNHLY and CDR2 is FYNNEI. The V and J ends lost 4 bases and 3 bases, in that order; junction bases with no gene match: 6. The CDR3 DNA follows: TGTGCCAGCAGTGCCGGACAGGCTGACAATCAGCCCCAGCATTTT. Translating gives CASSAGQADNQPQHF.

The chain couples TRBV5-1 to TRBJ1-3, with TRBD1 matching over 8 bases. From germline, CDR1 is SGHRS and CDR2 YFSETQ. Trimming cost V 3 bases and J 0 bases; bases outside gene matches: 5. This CDR3 spans 16 amino acids. The CDR3 region has the DNA TGCGCCAGCAGCTACGGACAGGGTTTCTCTGGAAACACCATATATTTT. It encodes CASSYGQGFSGNTIYF.

This clone was seen a single time. Other DNA sequences of this sample code for an identical CDR3. V is TRBV6-4 and J is TRBJ1-1; D is unresolved. The germline V gene has CDR1 MRHNA and CDR2 SNTAGT. The CDR3 contains 14 residues. The ends were cut back, 0 bases at V and 1 base at J, with 6 bases in the middle. The chain's CDR3 is CASSDSSGNTEAFF. The DNA of the CDR3 is TGTGCCAGCAGTGACTCGTCAGGGAACACTGAAGCTTTCTTT.

CDR3 region: CASSIEAGVPTEAFF. The CDR3 coding sequence is TGTGCCAGTAGTATAGAAGCGGGCGTCCCCACTGAAGCTTTCTTT. This chain uses TRBV19 with TRBJ1-1; no clear D. Germline loops: CDR1 LNHDA, CDR2 SQIVND (reference sequence). V shed 0 bases and J shed 4 bases, with 12 bases lying between them. The CDR3 extends over 15 amino acids.

The rearrangement uses TRBV6-5 and TRBJ1-4; 8 bases align to TRBD1. The trim removed 4 bases at V and 1 base at J, leaving 2 bases unmatched. The germline gives CDR1 MNHEY, CDR2 SVGAGI. The CDR3 has 15 amino acids. This CDR3 reads CASSWGTGTNEKLFF. Written as DNA, the CDR3 is TGTGCCAGCAGTTGGGGGACAGGAACTAATGAAAAACTGTTTTTT.

V usage is TRBV5-1 and J usage is TRBJ2-7, with 10 nucleotides matching TRBD1. CDR3 length: 16 amino acids. J was trimmed by 2 bases and V by 0 bases; bases with no gene match: 5. CDR1 SGHRS and CDR2 YFSETQ come from the germline V gene. The CDR3 here is CASSLGGQGVTYEQYF. In nucleotides, the CDR3 is TGCGCCAGCAGCTTGGGCGGACAGGGGGTAACCTACGAGCAGTACTTC.

This clone was seen only once. The chain employs TRBV7-8 and TRBJ2-7; D is possibly TRBD1 (5 bases). V was shortened by 5 bases and J by 0 bases, with 11 bases between the two germline ends. CDR3 size: 14 residues. Germline-derived CDR1 and CDR2 are SGHVS and FQNEAQ. This CDR3 reads CASSPIGVSYEQYF. In DNA, the CDR3 is TGTGCCAGCAGCCCCATAGGGGTCTCCTACGAGCAGTACTTC.